One T cell receptor (beta chain) is described in this entry. As yet, its antigen is unknown. These data belong to a study of cytomegalovirus exposure and HLA in healthy donors. Study-level points and caveats: Later analysis suggested most CMV-associated TCR beta chains were HLA-restricted. Analyses of presence and absence presupposed an approximately uniform sequencing depth across donors. Other equally common chains were less clonally expanded than HLA-associated TCR beta chains, a later analysis showed.

Trimming shortened V by 0 bases and J by 0 bases, and 3 bases separated the two germline ends. Per germline, CDR1 LNHNV and CDR2 YYDKDF (reference sequence). The CDR3 runs 15 residues. Primers: 60 Vbeta forward and 13 Jbeta reverse. Sequencing was performed with immunoSEQ multiplex PCR; in TCRdb, only in-frame clones are kept and a portion is missing. The top ten hold more than 4% of the sample, which has 150,000 to 200,000 clones, more than 80% seen once. The TCR was taken from a man aged 18-30 years in good health and CMV-seronegative. This chain joins TRBV15 and TRBJ2-6; D gene unclear. The sequencing sample was made of PBMCs. The CDR3: CATSRDISGANVLTF. The CDR3 nucleotides are TGTGCCACCAGCAGAGATATCTCTGGGGCCAACGTCCTGACTTTC.